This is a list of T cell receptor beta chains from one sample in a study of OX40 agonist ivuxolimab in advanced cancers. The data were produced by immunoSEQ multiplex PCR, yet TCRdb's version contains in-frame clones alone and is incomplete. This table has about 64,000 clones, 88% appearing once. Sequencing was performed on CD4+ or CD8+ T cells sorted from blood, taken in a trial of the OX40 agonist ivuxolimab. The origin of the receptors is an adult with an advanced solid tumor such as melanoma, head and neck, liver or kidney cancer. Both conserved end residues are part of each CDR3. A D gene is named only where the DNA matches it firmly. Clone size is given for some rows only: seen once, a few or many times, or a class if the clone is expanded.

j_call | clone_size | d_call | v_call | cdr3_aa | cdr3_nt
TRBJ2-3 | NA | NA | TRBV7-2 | CASSLKAGDTQYF | TGTGCCAGCAGCTTAAAAGCGGGAGATACGCAGTATTTT
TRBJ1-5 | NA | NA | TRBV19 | CASSMNRQLNQPQHF | TGTGCCAGTAGTATGAATAGGCAGCTCAATCAGCCCCAGCATTTT
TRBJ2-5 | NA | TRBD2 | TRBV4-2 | CASSRPPGLAGEETQYF | TGTGCCAGCAGCCGGCCCCCGGGACTAGCGGGAGAGGAGACCCAGTACTTC
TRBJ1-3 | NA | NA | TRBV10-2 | CASSEEGAGNTIYF | TGCGCCAGCAGTGAAGAGGGCGCGGGAAACACCATATATTTT
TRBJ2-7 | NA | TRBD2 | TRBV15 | CATGSLAGGGEQYF | TGTGCCACCGGCTCCCTAGCGGGAGGCGGCGAGCAGTACTTC
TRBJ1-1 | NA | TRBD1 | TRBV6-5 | CASSYSPQGPPVGAFF | TGTGCCAGCAGTTACTCACCACAGGGGCCCCCGGTCGGAGCTTTCTTT
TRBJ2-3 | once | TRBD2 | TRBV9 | CASSAMGTSATDTQYF | TGTGCCAGCAGCGCAATGGGGACTAGCGCCACAGATACGCAGTATTTT
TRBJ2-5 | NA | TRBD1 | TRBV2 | CASGKMGQGKTQYF | TGTGCCAGCGGCAAAATGGGACAGGGGAAGACCCAGTACTTC
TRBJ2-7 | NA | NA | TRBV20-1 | CSARDYEQYF | TGCAGTGCTAGAGACTACGAGCAGTACTTC
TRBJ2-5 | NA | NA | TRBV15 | CATSKLGSAQETQYF | TGTGCCACCAGCAAACTAGGCTCGGCACAAGAGACCCAGTACTTC
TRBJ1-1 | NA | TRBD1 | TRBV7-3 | CASSSTGGSTEAFF | TGTGCCAGCAGCAGCACAGGGGGTAGCACTGAAGCTTTCTTT